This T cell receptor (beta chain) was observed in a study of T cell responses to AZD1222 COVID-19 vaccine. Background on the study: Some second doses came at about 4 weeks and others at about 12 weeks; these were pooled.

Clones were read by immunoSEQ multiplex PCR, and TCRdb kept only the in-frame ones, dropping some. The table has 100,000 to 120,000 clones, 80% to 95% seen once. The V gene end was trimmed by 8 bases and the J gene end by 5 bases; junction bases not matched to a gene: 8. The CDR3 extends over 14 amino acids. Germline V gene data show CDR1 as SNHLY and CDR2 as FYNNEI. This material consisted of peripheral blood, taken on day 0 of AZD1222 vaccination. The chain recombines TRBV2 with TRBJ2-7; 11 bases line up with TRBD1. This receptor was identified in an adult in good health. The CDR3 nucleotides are TGTGCCAGCTCACCGGACAGGGGGCGGAACGAGCAGTACTTC. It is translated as CASSPDRGRNEQYF.